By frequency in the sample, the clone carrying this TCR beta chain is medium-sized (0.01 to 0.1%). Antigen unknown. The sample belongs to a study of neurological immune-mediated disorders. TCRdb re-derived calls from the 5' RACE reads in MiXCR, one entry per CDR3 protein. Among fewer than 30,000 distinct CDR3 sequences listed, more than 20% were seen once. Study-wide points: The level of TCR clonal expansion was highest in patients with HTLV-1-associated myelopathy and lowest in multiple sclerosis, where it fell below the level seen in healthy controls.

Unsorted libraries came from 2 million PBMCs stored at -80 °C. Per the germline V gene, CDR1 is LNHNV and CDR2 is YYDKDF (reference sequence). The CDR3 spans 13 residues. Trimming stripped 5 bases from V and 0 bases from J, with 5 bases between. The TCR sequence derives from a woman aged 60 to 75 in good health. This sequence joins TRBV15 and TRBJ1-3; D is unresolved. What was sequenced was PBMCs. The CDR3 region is CATSGLSGNTIYF. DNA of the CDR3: TGTGCCACCAGCGGACTCTCTGGAAACACCATATATTTT. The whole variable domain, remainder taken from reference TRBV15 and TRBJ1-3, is DAMVIQNPRYQVTQFGKPVTLSCSQTLNHNVMYWYQQKSSQAPKLLFHYYDKDFNNEADTPDNFQSRRPNTSFCFLDIRSPGLGDTAMYLCATSGLSGNTIYFGEGSWLTVV.